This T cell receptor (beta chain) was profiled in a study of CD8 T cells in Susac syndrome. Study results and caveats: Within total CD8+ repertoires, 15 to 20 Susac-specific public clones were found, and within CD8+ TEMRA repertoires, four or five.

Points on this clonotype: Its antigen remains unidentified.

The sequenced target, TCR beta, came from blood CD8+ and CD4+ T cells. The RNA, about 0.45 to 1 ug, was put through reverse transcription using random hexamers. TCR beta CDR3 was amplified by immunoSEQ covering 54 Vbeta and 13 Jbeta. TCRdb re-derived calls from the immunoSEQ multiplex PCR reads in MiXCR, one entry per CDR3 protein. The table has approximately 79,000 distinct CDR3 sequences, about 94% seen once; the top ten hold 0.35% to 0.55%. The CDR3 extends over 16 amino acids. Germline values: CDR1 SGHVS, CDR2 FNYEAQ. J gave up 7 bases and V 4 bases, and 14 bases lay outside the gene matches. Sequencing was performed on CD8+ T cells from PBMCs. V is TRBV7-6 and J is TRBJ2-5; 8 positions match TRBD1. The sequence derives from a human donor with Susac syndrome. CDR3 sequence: CASSSQNTRGRGTQYF. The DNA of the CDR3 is TGTGCCAGCAGCTCGCAGAATACCAGGGGGCGCGGGACCCAGTACTTC. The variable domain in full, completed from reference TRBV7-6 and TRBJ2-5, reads GAGVSQSPRYKVTKRGQDVALRCDPISGHVSLYWYRQALGQGPEFLTYFNYEAQQDKSGLPNDRFSAERPEGSISTLTIQRTEQRDSAMYRCASSSQNTRGRGTQYFGPGTRLLVL.